This T cell receptor beta chain was observed in a study of blood T cell repertoires in COVID-19. The CDR3 totals 14 residues. Germline trimming cut 1 base from V and 5 bases from J; bases unmatched to any gene: 4. Germline lookup yields CDR1 KGHSH and CDR2 LQKENI. Using immunoSEQ multiplex PCR, the repertoire was profiled, and TCRdb retains in-frame clones only, with some absent. This repertoire shows 13,000 to 15,000 clones, around 86% found once; its top ten account for roughly 17%. The sequence was obtained from a human donor in a cohort sampled during active COVID-19. Material: peripheral blood. V is TRBV18 and J is TRBJ2-7; 8 positions match TRBD1. CDR3 nucleotides: TGTGCCAGCTCACCACAGTCAGGGGGCAACGAGCAGTACTTC. Translated: CASSPQSGGNEQYF.